The 20 T cell receptor beta chains in this list originate from one sample, sequenced in a study of beta chain features in type 1 diabetes. As every portion of the isolated RNA was reverse transcribed, the sequencing read expressed TCRB transcripts. TCRdb keeps only in-frame clones here, not all; method: immunoSEQ multiplex PCR. The sample has about 150,000 clones, about 8.1% seen once. Sequenced sample: central memory CD4+ T cells from blood. The source of these receptors is a young man in good health.

The J gene is TRBJ2-1, the V gene TRBV19; TRBD2 matches at 9 bases. Per germline, CDR1 LNHDA and CDR2 SQIVND (reference sequence). The V segment lost 7 bases and the J segment 6 bases; nucleotides outside the gene matches: 7. The CDR3 contains 14 residues. Here the CDR3 DNA reads TGTGCCAGTACATTGGCGGGAGGGCTCAATGAGCAGTTCTTC. Translating it yields CASTLAGGLNEQFF.

This chain links TRBV6-6 with TRBJ1-5; unclear D gene. The CDR3 is 14 residues long. Trimming left V 6 bases short and J 3 bases short, with 12 bases between. Germline CDR1 reads MNHNY; CDR2 reads SVGAGI (reference sequence). The CDR3 DNA follows: TGTGCCAGCAGACGTGACAATACCAATCAGCCCCAGCATTTT. Encoded protein: CASRRDNTNQPQHF.

A few counts support this clone. The chain combines TRBV19 with TRBJ2-2; the match to TRBD1 covers 9 bases. The CDR3 loop spans 15 amino acids. Unmatched junction bases numbered 4, after V lost 5 bases and J lost 3 bases. Germline V CDR1 and CDR2: LNHDA, SQIVND (reference sequence). Written as DNA, the CDR3 is TGTGCCAGTAGTCCAGGGACAGGGTACACCGGGGAGCTGTTTTTT. Its translation is CASSPGTGYTGELFF.

This clone was counted at least ten times. The rearrangement links TRBV30 to TRBJ2-2; D is possibly TRBD2 (6 bases). The CDR3 consists of 13 residues. Germline V gene data show CDR1 as GTSNPN and CDR2 as SVGIG (reference sequence). V was clipped by 0 bases and J by 8 bases, with 10 bases between them. CDR3 nucleotide sequence: TGTGCCTGGAGTGTCAGGGAGGCGGGGGAGCTGTTTTTT. It yields the protein CAWSVREAGELFF.

This clone showed up just a few times. This chain links TRBV29-1 with TRBJ1-3; no firm D call. The CDR3 totals 17 residues. Looked up from germline, CDR1 is SQVTM and CDR2 is ANQGSEA. Trimming removed 2 bases from V and 0 bases from J, with 17 bases in between. This chain's CDR3 is CSVELGGILPSGNTIYF. DNA of the CDR3: TGCAGCGTTGAATTGGGCGGGATACTCCCCTCTGGAAACACCATATATTTT. The full variable domain, with the rest looked up from reference TRBV29-1 and TRBJ1-3, is SAVISQKPSRDICQRGTSLTIQCQVDSQVTMMFWYRQQPGQSLTLIATANQGSEATYESGFVIDKFPISRPNLTFSTLTVSNMSPEDSSIYLCSVELGGILPSGNTIYFGEGSWLTVV.

This clone was detected ten times or more. The chain carries TRBV4-2 and TRBJ2-7; a possible D gene is TRBD2 (7 bases). The CDR3 covers 18 residues. V was trimmed by 1 base and J by 0 bases, leaving 19 bases between them. CDR1 is LGHNA, CDR2 YNFKEQ, per germline. The CDR3 loop reads CASSQGGSRGGDSYEQYF. The CDR3 DNA is TGTGCCAGCAGCCAAGGGGGCAGTAGAGGGGGGGACTCCTACGAGCAGTACTTC.

This clone was found a few times. The chain combines TRBV7-9 with TRBJ2-5; TRBD2 matches at 9 bases. This CDR3 contains 14 residues. V was clipped by 5 bases and J by 9 bases; unmatched bases: 10. Germline CDR1 reads SEHNR; CDR2 reads FQNEAQ (reference sequence). The CDR3 nucleotides are TGTGCCAGCAGCCTTAGCGGGGGCCCCCTGTCCCAGTACTTC. Its protein is CASSLSGGPLSQYF. Full variable domain (outside the CDR3, taken from reference TRBV7-9 and TRBJ2-5): DTGVSQNPRHKITKRGQNVTFRCDPISEHNRLYWYRQTLGQGPEFLTYFQNEAQLEKSRLLSDRFSAERPKGSFSTLEIQRTEQGDSAMYLCASSLSGGPLSQYFGPGTRLLVL.

This clone was seen a few times. The chain carries TRBV29-1 and TRBJ2-5; D gene ambiguous. This CDR3 has 14 amino acids. V lost 7 bases and J 3 bases, leaving 18 bases between the germline ends. Germline CDR1 and CDR2: SQVTM and ANQGSEA. DNA for the CDR3: TGCAGCGGATCCCGACTTGAAACTAAAGAGACCCAGTACTTC. It translates to CSGSRLETKETQYF.

There are a few counts of this clone. The chain is built from TRBV10-2 and TRBJ2-1; possibly TRBD1 for D (6 bases). Between the trimmed V and J ends, which lost 3 bases and 7 bases, there was a span of 10 bases. Looked up from germline, CDR1 is WSHSY and CDR2 is SAAADI. The CDR3 length is 13 residues. As DNA, the CDR3 is TGCGCCAGCAGTGAACAGGGTGGGAATGAGCAGTTCTTC. Its protein is CASSEQGGNEQFF.

This chain joins TRBV6-6 and TRBJ2-1; TRBD2 matches 7 bases. This CDR3 contains 15 residues. V was pared by 7 bases and J by 5 bases, with 11 bases of the junction left unmatched. Germline CDR1 reads MNHNY; CDR2 reads SVGAGI (reference sequence). CDR3 sequence: CASTLGQGGHNEQFF. CDR3 nucleotides: TGTGCCAGCACCCTGGGGCAGGGAGGGCACAATGAGCAGTTCTTC.

This clone was seen a handful of times. The gene calls are TRBV7-2 and TRBJ2-7; 8 positions agree with TRBD2. CDR3 length equals 15 residues. J gave up 3 bases and V 1 base, and 5 bases lay outside the gene matches. The germline V gene encodes CDR1 SGHTA and CDR2 FQGNSA. DNA of the CDR3: TGTGCCAGCAGCTTAGTAACTAGCGGCAACTACGAGCAGTACTTC. This gives the protein CASSLVTSGNYEQYF.

The gene calls are TRBV7-2 and TRBJ1-1; possible D gene TRBD1, 5 bases. Germline CDR1 SGHTA, CDR2 FQGNSA. This CDR3 is built from 14 residues. The V and J ends lost 4 bases and 4 bases respectively, with 13 bases between them. CDR3 protein: CASSWRQGFTEAFF. CDR3 sequence (DNA): TGTGCCAGCAGCTGGCGGCAGGGTTTCACTGAAGCTTTCTTT.

This chain uses TRBV2 with TRBJ1-1, with a possible D match to TRBD1 (6 bases). The ends were cut back, 6 bases at V and 2 bases at J, with 10 bases in the middle. Germline CDR1 reads SNHLY; CDR2 reads FYNNEI. The length of the CDR3 is 13 residues. As DNA, the CDR3 is TGTGCCAGCAGCACGGACAGAAACACTGAAGCTTTCTTT. It encodes CASSTDRNTEAFF.

A remark on this clone: Other DNA sequences within the sample encode an identical CDR3. V and J are TRBV7-2 and TRBJ2-5; TRBD2 might be the D (6 bases). CDR1 and CDR2 from the germline V gene are SGHTA and FQGNSA. This CDR3 has 14 amino acids. V shed 1 base and J shed 3 bases, with 9 bases lying between them. The CDR3 loop reads CASSLGGGKETQYF. DNA of the CDR3: TGTGCCAGCAGCTTAGGTGGCGGGAAAGAGACCCAGTACTTC. The full variable domain, completed using reference TRBV7-2 and TRBJ2-5, is GAGVSQSPSNKVTEKGKDVELRCDPISGHTALYWYRQSLGQGLEFLIYFQGNSAPDKSGLPSDRFSAERTGGSVSTLTIQRTQQEDSAVYLCASSLGGGKETQYFGPGTRLLVL.

This clone was counted a few times. This chain links TRBV29-1 with TRBJ1-1, with D hard to call. V was trimmed by 3 bases and J by 4 bases, leaving 12 bases between them. This CDR3 is built from 13 residues. Germline assignment: CDR1 SQVTM and CDR2 ANQGSEA. The CDR3 spells CSVDGEVGTEAFF. The DNA for the CDR3 is TGCAGCGTTGATGGGGAGGTAGGCACTGAAGCTTTCTTT.

The chain is built from TRBV28 and TRBJ2-5; TRBD2 agrees at 7 bases. Germline CDR1 is MDHEN and CDR2 is SYDVKM. The length of the CDR3 is 15 residues. J lost 3 bases, V lost 5 bases, and 9 bases had no gene match. CDR3 protein: CASSVWGGSKETQYF. DNA for the CDR3: TGTGCCAGCAGTGTCTGGGGGGGGTCAAAAGAGACCCAGTACTTC.

V is TRBV30 and J is TRBJ1-1, with D possibly matching TRBD1 (5 bases). The CDR3 is 13 residues long. The germline V gene encodes CDR1 GTSNPN and CDR2 SVGIG (reference sequence). V lost 2 bases and J lost 4, with 11 bases in between. CDR3 residues: CAWSPDSLTEAFF. The CDR3 nucleotides are TGTGCCTGGAGTCCTGACAGTCTCACTGAAGCTTTCTTT. Full variable domain (rest looked up from reference TRBV30 and TRBJ1-1): SQTIHQWPATLVQPVGSPLSLECTVEGTSNPNLYWYRQAAGRGLQLLFYSVGIGQISSEVPQNLSASRPQDRQFILSSKKLLLSDSGFYLCAWSPDSLTEAFFGQGTRLTVV.

This clone was observed a few times. V usage is TRBV5-1 and J usage is TRBJ2-1, with TRBD2 matching over 8 bases. This CDR3 has 16 residues. V gave up 2 bases and J gave up 2 bases; unmatched junction bases: 6. Germline V gene sequence: CDR1 SGHRS, CDR2 YFSETQ. DNA for the CDR3: TGCGCCAGCAGCTTATTAAGCGGGAGTACCTACAATGAGCAGTTCTTC. Translating gives CASSLLSGSTYNEQFF.

V is TRBV11-1 and J is TRBJ2-3; 7 bases align to TRBD2. This CDR3 is built from 13 residues. V shed 4 bases, J shed 4 bases, and the junction held 2 bases outside the gene matches. CDR1 SGHAT and CDR2 FQDESV come from the germline V gene (reference sequence). CDR3 sequence: CASSWAGADTQYF. CDR3 in DNA: TGTGCCAGCAGCTGGGCGGGGGCAGATACGCAGTATTTT.

In this sample, this clone turned up many times. The chain combines TRBV9 with TRBJ2-1; D unresolved. Germline V CDR1 and CDR2: SGDLS, YYNGEE. CDR3 size: 12 residues. Trimming took 1 base from V and 9 from J, leaving 8 bases between them. The CDR3 loop is CASSVLYGEQFF. Here the CDR3 DNA reads TGTGCCAGCAGCGTACTTTACGGTGAGCAGTTCTTC.